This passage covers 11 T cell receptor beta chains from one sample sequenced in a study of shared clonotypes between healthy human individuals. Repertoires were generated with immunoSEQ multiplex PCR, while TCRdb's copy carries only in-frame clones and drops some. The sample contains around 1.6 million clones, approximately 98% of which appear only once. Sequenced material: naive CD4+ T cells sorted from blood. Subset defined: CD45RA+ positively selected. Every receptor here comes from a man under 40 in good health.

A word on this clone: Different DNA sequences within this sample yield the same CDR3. The chain's CDR3 is CASSLRPGLNYGYTF. CDR3 sequence (DNA): TGTGCCAGCAGTTTACGGCCAGGACTGAACTATGGCTACACCTTC. This rearrangement joins TRBV28 to TRBJ1-2; no reliable D call. This CDR3 contains 15 residues. Germline loops: CDR1 MDHEN, CDR2 SYDVKM. Trimming took off 2 bases at V and 2 bases at J, with 12 bases between the two ends.

In DNA, the CDR3 is TGCGCCAGCAGCTTAGGACAGGGTGGGGAGACCCAGTACTTC. Translating gives CASSLGQGGETQYF. The chain is built from TRBV4-3 and TRBJ2-5, with 8 bases that match TRBD1. The CDR3 totals 14 residues. CDR1 LGHNA and CDR2 YSLEER come from the germline V gene. V was clipped by 5 bases and J by 5 bases; unmatched bases: 7.

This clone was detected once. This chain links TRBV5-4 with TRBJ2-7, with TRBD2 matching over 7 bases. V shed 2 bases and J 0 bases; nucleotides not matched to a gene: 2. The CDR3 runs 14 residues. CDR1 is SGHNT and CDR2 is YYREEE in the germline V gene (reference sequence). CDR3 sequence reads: CASSFPGGSYEQYF. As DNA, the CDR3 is TGTGCCAGCAGCTTTCCGGGAGGCTCCTACGAGCAGTACTTC.

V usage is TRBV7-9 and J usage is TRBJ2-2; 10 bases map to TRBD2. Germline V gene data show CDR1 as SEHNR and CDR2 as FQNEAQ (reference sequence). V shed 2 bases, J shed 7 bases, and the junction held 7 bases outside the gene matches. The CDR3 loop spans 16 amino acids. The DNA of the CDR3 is TGTGCCAGCAGCTTAAGAACTAGCGGGATCGTCGGGGAGCTGTTTTTT. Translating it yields CASSLRTSGIVGELFF.

The CDR3 DNA is TGTGCCAGCTCACCAGCGACTAGCACAGATACGCAGTATTTT. Its translation: CASSPATSTDTQYF. The rearrangement links TRBV18 to TRBJ2-3; no clear D. Germline lookup yields CDR1 KGHSH and CDR2 LQKENI. V lost 2 bases to trimming and J lost 0 bases, with 6 bases between them. This CDR3 is built from 14 residues.

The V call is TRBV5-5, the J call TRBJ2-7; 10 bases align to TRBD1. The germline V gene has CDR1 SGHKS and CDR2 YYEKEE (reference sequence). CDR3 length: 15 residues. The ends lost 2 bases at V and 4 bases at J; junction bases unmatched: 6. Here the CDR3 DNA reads TGTGCCAGCAGCTTACGGACAGGGGGGCTATACGAGCAGTACTTC. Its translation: CASSLRTGGLYEQYF. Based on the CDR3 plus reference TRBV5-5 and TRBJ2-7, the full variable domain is DAGVTQSPTHLIKTRGQQVTLRCSPISGHKSVSWYQQVLGQGPQFIFQYYEKEERGRGNFPDRFSARQFPNYSSELNVNALLLGDSALYLCASSLRTGGLYEQYFGPGTRLTVT.

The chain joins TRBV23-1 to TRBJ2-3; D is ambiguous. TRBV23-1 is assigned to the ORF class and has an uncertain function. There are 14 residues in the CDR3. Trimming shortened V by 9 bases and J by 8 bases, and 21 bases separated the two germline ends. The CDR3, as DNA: TGCGCCAGGTCGGGCCAGTATTCTATAGGTACGCAGTATTTT. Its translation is CARSGQYSIGTQYF.

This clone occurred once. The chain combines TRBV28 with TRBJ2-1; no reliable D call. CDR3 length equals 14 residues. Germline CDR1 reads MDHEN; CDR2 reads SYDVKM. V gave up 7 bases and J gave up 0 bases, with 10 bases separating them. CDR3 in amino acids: CASTGPSSYNEQFF. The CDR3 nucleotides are TGTGCCAGCACGGGCCCTAGCTCCTACAATGAGCAGTTCTTC. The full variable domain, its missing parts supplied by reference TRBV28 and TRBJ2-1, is DVKVTQSSRYLVKRTGEKVFLECVQDMDHENMFWYRQDPGLGLRLIYFSYDVKMKEKGDIPEGYSVSREKKERFSLILESASTNQTSMYLCASTGPSSYNEQFFGPGTRLTVL.

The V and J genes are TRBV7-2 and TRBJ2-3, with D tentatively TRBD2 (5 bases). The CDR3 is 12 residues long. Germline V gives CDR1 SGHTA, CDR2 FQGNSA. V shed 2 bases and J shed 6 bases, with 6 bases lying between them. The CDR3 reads CASSLQRDTQYF. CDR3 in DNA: TGTGCCAGCAGCTTACAGCGGGATACGCAGTATTTT.

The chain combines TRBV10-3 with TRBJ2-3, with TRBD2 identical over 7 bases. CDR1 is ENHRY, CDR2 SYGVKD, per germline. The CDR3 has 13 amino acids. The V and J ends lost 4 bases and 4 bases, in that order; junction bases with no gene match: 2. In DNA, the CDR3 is TGTGCCATCAGTGCCGCGGGGGCAGATACGCAGTATTTT. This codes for CAISAAGADTQYF.

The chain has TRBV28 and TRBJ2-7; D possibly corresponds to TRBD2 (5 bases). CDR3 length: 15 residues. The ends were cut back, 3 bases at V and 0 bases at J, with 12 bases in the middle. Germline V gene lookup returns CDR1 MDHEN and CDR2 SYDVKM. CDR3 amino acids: CASSFGGLSSYEQYF. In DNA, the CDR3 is TGTGCCAGCAGTTTCGGAGGTCTAAGCTCCTACGAGCAGTACTTC.